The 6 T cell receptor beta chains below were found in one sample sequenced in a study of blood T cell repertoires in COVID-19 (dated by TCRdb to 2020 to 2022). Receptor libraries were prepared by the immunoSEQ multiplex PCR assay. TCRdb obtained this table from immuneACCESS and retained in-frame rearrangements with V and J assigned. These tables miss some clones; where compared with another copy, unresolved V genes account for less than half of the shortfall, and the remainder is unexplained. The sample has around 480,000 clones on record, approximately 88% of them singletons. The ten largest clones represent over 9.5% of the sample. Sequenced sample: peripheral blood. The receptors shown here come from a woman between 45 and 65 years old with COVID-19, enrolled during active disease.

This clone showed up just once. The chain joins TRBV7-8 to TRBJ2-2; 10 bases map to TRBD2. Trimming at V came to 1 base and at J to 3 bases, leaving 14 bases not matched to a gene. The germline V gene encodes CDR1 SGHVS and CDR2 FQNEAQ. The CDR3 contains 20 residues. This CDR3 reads CASSLGLAGASKVDTGELFF. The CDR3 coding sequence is TGTGCCAGCAGCTTAGGTCTAGCGGGGGCTTCGAAGGTCGACACCGGGGAGCTGTTTTTT. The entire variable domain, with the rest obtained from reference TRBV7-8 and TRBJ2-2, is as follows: GAGVSQSPRYKVAKRGQDVALRCDPISGHVSLFWYQQALGQGPEFLTYFQNEAQLDKSGLPSDRFFAERPEGSVSTLKIQRTQQEDSAVYLCASSLGLAGASKVDTGELFFGEGSRLTVL.

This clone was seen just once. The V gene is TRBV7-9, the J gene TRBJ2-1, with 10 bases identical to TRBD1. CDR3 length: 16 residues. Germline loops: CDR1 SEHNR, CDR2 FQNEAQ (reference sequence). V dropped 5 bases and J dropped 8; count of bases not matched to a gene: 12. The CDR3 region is CASSGSGTGARDEQFF. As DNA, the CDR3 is TGTGCCAGCAGCGGGTCCGGGACAGGGGCTCGTGATGAGCAGTTCTTC.

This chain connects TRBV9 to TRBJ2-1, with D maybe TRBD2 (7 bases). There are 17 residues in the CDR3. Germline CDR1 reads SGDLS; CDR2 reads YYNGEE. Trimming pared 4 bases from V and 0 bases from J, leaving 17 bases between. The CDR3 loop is CASSTTQRGHSYNEQFF. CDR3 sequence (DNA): TGTGCCAGCAGCACCACTCAGCGGGGACACTCCTACAATGAGCAGTTCTTC.

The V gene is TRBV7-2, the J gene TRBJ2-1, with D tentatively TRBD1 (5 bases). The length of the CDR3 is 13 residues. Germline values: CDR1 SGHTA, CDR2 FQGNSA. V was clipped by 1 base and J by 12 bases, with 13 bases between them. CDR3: CASSLGGRLRQFF. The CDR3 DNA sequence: TGTGCCAGCAGCTTAGGGGGCAGGCTCAGGCAGTTCTTC.

CDR3 bases: TGTGCCACCACGACTGCTTACGAGCAGTACTTC. Translating it yields CATTTAYEQYF. The chain is built from TRBV19 and TRBJ2-7, with D unclear. This CDR3 has 11 amino acids. Germline loops: CDR1 LNHDA, CDR2 SQIVND (reference sequence). V was clipped by 10 bases and J by 4 bases, with 11 bases between them.

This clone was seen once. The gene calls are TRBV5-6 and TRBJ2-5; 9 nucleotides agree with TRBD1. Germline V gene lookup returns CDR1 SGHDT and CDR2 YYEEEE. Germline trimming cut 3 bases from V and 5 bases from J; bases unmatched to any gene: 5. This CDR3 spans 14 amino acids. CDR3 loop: CASSSTQGAETQYF. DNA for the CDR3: TGTGCCAGCAGCTCTACACAGGGGGCTGAGACCCAGTACTTC.